This TCR beta chain was sequenced during a study of TIL therapy for anti-PD-1-resistant metastatic lung cancer. Overall study: Tumors had a median PD-L1 proportion score of less than 6.5%. Most patients had lung adenocarcinoma.

Sample time point: pre-treatment sample, taken before nivolumab and TIL therapy. Tumor tissue came from excised metastases, mostly pleural nodules or supraclavicular lymph nodes. Patients were adults with stage 4 NSCLC. This was the immunoSEQ v3 assay. Sequencing used immunoSEQ multiplex PCR; TCRdb keeps in-frame clones, though not all of them. The repertoire holds about 50,000 clones, with 55% to 75% as singletons. From germline, CDR1 is LNHNV and CDR2 YYDKDF (reference sequence). V lost 0 bases, J lost 4 bases, and 13 bases lay in between. The CDR3 length is 16 residues. This sample comprised tumor tissue, obtained at baseline. The rearrangement links TRBV15 to TRBJ1-3; D is uncertain. The clonotype was recovered from a person aged 30 to 80 with non-small cell lung cancer. The chain's CDR3 is CATSRELDVSGNTIYF. CDR3 nucleotides: TGTGCCACCAGCAGAGAACTGGACGTTTCGGGAAACACCATATATTTT. Looking up the rest from reference TRBV15 and TRBJ1-3 gives the full variable domain: DAMVIQNPRYQVTQFGKPVTLSCSQTLNHNVMYWYQQKSSQAPKLLFHYYDKDFNNEADTPDNFQSRRPNTSFCFLDIRSPGLGDTAMYLCATSRELDVSGNTIYFGEGSWLTVV.